These T cell receptor beta chains were read from a single sample in a study of blood T cells in healthy people across ages. TCRdb fed the 5' RACE reads into MiXCR, producing one record per CDR3 protein. The sample consists of roughly 800,000 distinct CDR3 sequences, about a quarter of them appearing once. The sample also formed part of further work on T cells of mothers and their children.

The material sequenced was blood. Receptor source: a boy aged 5-17 years in good health. Each CDR3 is given with its conserved first and last residue. The D gene is left open where the match is weak. Size values are once, few and many counts, or a class for expanded clones, and some rows have none.

cdr3_aa cdr3_nt clone_size cdr3_length j_call v_call d_call
CASSLDPRAPYEQYF TGCGCCAGCAGCTTGGATCCCAGAGCACCCTACGAGCAGTACTTC NA 15 TRBJ2-7 TRBV5-1 NA
CAISQAGLQETQYF TGTGCCATCAGTCAAGCGGGTCTCCAAGAGACCCAGTACTTC once 14 TRBJ2-5 TRBV10-3 NA
CASSEYPPTGSRGQYF TGTGCCAGCAGTGAATATCCCCCCACAGGTTCCCGTGGGCAGTACTTC many 16 TRBJ2-5 TRBV25-1 NA
CASTRSGKRETQYF TGTGCCAGCACTAGAAGCGGGAAGCGCGAGACCCAGTACTTC NA 14 TRBJ2-5 TRBV3-1 TRBD2
CASSSLAVNTEAFF TGTGCCAGCAGTTCTCTGGCAGTGAACACTGAAGCTTTCTTT few 14 TRBJ1-1 TRBV6-2/TRBV6-3 NA
CASSKHRENTGELFF TGTGCCAGCAGTAAACACAGGGAGAACACCGGGGAGCTGTTTTTT NA 15 TRBJ2-2 TRBV6-1 NA
CSVDERTEHYGYTF TGCAGCGTTGATGAAAGGACAGAGCACTATGGCTACACCTTC NA 14 TRBJ1-2 TRBV29-1 NA
CAAGDTFQETQYF TGCGCCGCGGGTGATACTTTCCAAGAGACCCAGTACTTC NA 13 TRBJ2-5 TRBV10-2 NA
CASSRLAGGDEQFF TGTGCCAGTAGTCGACTAGCGGGGGGTGATGAGCAGTTCTTC NA 14 TRBJ2-1 TRBV19 TRBD2
CATSWNRGGSSYEQYF TGTGCCACCAGCTGGAATAGAGGCGGGTCGTCCTACGAGCAGTACTTC NA 16 TRBJ2-7 TRBV15 NA
CASSRTGDEQFF TGTGCCAGCAGCCGGACAGGGGATGAGCAGTTCTTC many 12 TRBJ2-1 TRBV7-9 TRBD1
CSASSSNQPQHF TGCAGTGCTAGTTCCAGCAATCAGCCCCAGCATTTT NA 12 TRBJ1-5 TRBV20-1 NA
CASSLMTGATEAFF TGCGCCAGCAGCTTGATGACAGGGGCCACTGAAGCTTTCTTT NA 14 TRBJ1-1 TRBV5-1 TRBD1
CSARDRERGDTDTQYF TGCAGTGCTAGAGATCGCGAGCGGGGTGATACCGATACGCAGTATTTT NA 16 TRBJ2-3 TRBV20-1 TRBD2
CASSPRTSGDHEQYF TGCGCCAGCAGCCCCCGGACTAGCGGGGACCACGAGCAGTACTTC NA 15 TRBJ2-7 TRBV5-1 TRBD2
CASSQEGTGGSTNEKLFF TGCGCCAGCAGCCAAGAGGGGACAGGGGGATCAACTAATGAAAAACTGTTTTTT NA 18 TRBJ1-4 TRBV4-1 TRBD1
CASMVSGGMYTEAFF TGCGCCAGCATGGTTAGTGGAGGGATGTACACTGAAGCTTTCTTT few 15 TRBJ1-1 TRBV5-1 NA
CSVDPGHF TGCAGCGTCGACCCGGGCCACTTC NA 8 TRBJ1-2 TRBV29-1 NA
CSAGKNGGRGGFQETQYF TGCAGTGCTGGAAAAAACGGGGGGAGGGGGGGGTTCCAAGAGACCCAGTACTTC few 18 TRBJ2-5 TRBV20-1 NA
CASSPPPGHPNYGYTF TGTGCCAGCAGCCCCCCCCCGGGACACCCCAACTATGGCTACACCTTC few 16 TRBJ1-2 TRBV3-1 NA
CASTPGFYEQYF TGTGCCAGCACCCCGGGATTCTACGAGCAGTACTTC NA 12 TRBJ2-7 TRBV12-3/TRBV12-4 NA
CASRTGLNTGELFF TGTGCCAGCAGGACAGGCCTAAACACCGGGGAGCTGTTTTTT few 14 TRBJ2-2 TRBV7-9 NA
CASSQRENYGYTF TGTGCCAGCAGCCAGAGGGAGAACTATGGCTACACCTTC few 13 TRBJ1-2 TRBV3-1 NA
CASSWEYSGANVLTF TGCGCCAGCAGCTGGGAATACTCTGGGGCCAACGTCCTGACTTTC few 15 TRBJ2-6 TRBV5-1 NA
CSAPGLAGETQYF TGCAGTGCTCCGGGACTAGCGGGGGAGACCCAGTACTTC NA 13 TRBJ2-5 TRBV20-1 TRBD2
CASSGEDKAGDEQYF TGTGCCAGCAGTGGCGAAGACAAAGCCGGGGACGAGCAGTACTTC NA 15 TRBJ2-7 TRBV2 NA
CSVSRPPGDEQYF TGCAGTGTCAGTCGCCCCCCGGGGGACGAGCAGTACTTC NA 13 TRBJ2-7 TRBV20-1 NA
CASSQDGGIGTDTQYF TGTGCCAGCAGCCAAGATGGGGGGATTGGCACAGATACGCAGTATTTT NA 16 TRBJ2-3 TRBV4-2 NA
CASSLSVQRRKNEKLFF TGTGCCAGCAGTTTATCGGTTCAGAGGCGGAAGAATGAAAAACTGTTTTTT NA 17 TRBJ1-4 TRBV27 NA
CASSSQGVATEAFF TGTGCCAGCAGCTCTCAGGGGGTTGCCACTGAAGCTTTCTTT few 14 TRBJ1-1 TRBV7-9 TRBD1
CASSPIRGLGKNIQYF TGTGCCAGCAGCCCAATCAGGGGTTTAGGCAAAAACATTCAGTACTTC NA 16 TRBJ2-4 TRBV7-8 NA
CASSQGPGLANIQYF TGTGCCAGCAGCCAAGGTCCGGGACTAGCAAACATTCAGTACTTC NA 15 TRBJ2-4 TRBV3-1 TRBD2
CASSHGDGNIQYF TGTGCCAGCAGCCACGGGGACGGAAACATTCAGTACTTC few 13 TRBJ2-4 TRBV3-1 NA
CASSFSDRGRNEQFF TGTGCCAGCAGCTTTTCGGACAGGGGGCGGAATGAGCAGTTCTTC few 15 TRBJ2-1 TRBV7-9 TRBD1
CASSLGGQGALGTQYF TGCGCCAGCAGCTTGGGAGGGCAGGGGGCGCTGGGGACCCAGTACTTC NA 16 TRBJ2-5 TRBV5-1 TRBD1
CASSQEPGHGYTF TGTGCCAGCAGCCAAGAACCGGGTCATGGCTACACCTTC NA 13 TRBJ1-2 TRBV3-1 NA
CSVAPESSRQFF TGCAGCGTTGCCCCTGAGTCCAGTAGGCAGTTCTTC NA 12 TRBJ2-1 TRBV29-1 NA
CASSKVPSGGEKTQYF TGTGCCAGTAGTAAGGTTCCTAGCGGGGGTGAAAAGACCCAGTACTTC few 16 TRBJ2-5 TRBV19 TRBD2
CASSGSSGLYNSPLHF TGTGCCAGCAGCGGATCCTCGGGGCTTTATAATTCACCCCTCCACTTT NA 16 TRBJ1-6 TRBV5-5 NA
CASSLVGGLLWNEQFF TGCGCCAGCAGCTTGGTGGGGGGATTACTATGGAATGAGCAGTTCTTC few 16 TRBJ2-1 TRBV5-1 NA
CASSSSSGTNVLTF TGTGCCAGCAGCTCTAGTTCTGGGACCAACGTCCTGACTTTC NA 14 TRBJ2-6 TRBV5-5 NA
CASSDQGVGTEAFF TGTGCCAGCAGCGACCAGGGGGTGGGGACTGAAGCTTTCTTT NA 14 TRBJ1-1 TRBV3-1 TRBD1
CASSLGLPRDYGYTF TGTGCCAGCAGCTTAGGGCTCCCCAGGGACTATGGCTACACCTTC NA 15 TRBJ1-2 TRBV7-9 NA
CASSLPSDTGELFF TGCGCCAGCAGCTTGCCCTCGGACACCGGGGAGCTGTTTTTT few 14 TRBJ2-2 TRBV5-1 NA
CASSYSDRGLYFDEAFF TGTGCCAGCAGTTACTCGGACAGGGGGCTCTATTTCGATGAAGCTTTCTTT NA 17 TRBJ1-1 TRBV6-2/TRBV6-3 TRBD1
CASSFNGEYGYTF TGTGCCAGCAGTTTCAACGGAGAATATGGCTACACCTTC once 13 TRBJ1-2 TRBV12-3/TRBV12-4 NA
CASTTLYNEQFF TGTGCCAGCACCACACTATACAATGAGCAGTTCTTC few 12 TRBJ2-1 TRBV2 NA